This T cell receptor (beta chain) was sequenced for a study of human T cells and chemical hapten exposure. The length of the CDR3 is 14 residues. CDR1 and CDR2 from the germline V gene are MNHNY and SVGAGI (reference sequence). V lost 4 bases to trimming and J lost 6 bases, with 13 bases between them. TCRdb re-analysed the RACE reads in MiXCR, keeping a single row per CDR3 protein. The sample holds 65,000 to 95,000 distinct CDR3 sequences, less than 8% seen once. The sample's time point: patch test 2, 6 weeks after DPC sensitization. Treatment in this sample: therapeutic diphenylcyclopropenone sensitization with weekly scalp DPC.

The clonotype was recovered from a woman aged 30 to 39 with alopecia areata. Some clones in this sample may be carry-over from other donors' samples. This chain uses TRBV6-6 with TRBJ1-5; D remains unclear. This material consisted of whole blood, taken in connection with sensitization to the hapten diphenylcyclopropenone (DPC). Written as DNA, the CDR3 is TGTGCCAGCAGTTTCCCGGGATCGGGTCAGCCCCAGCATTTT. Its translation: CASSFPGSGQPQHF.